This TCR beta chain comes out of a study of cytomegalovirus exposure and HLA in healthy donors. The CDR3 covers 11 residues. CDR1 GTSNPN and CDR2 SVGIG come from the germline V gene (reference sequence). V lost 8 bases and J lost 7, with 12 bases in between. The protocol was immunoSEQ multiplex PCR, while the TCRdb copy is restricted to in-frame clones and leaves out a portion. The repertoire consists of tens of thousands of clones, with 95% to 98% occurring once and the leading ten covering 1.5% to 2%. The sequence was collected from a woman under 30 in good health and CMV-seropositive. The sequenced sample consisted of PBMCs. The chain has TRBV30 and TRBJ2-1; D not certain. CDR3 coding DNA: TGTGCCGTCTCGAGGTCTAATGAGCAGTTCTTC. Its protein is CAVSRSNEQFF.